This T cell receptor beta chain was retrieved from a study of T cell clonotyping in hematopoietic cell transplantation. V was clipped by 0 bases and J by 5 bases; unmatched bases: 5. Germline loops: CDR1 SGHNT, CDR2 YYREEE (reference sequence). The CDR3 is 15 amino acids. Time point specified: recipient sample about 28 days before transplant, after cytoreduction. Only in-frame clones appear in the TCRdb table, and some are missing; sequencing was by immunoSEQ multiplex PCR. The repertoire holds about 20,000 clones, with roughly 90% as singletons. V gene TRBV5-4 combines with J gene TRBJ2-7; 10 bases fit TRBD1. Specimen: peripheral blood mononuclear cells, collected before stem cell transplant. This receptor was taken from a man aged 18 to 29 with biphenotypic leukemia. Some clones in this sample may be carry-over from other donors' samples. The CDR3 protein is CASSLGGTGVNEQYF. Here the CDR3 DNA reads TGTGCCAGCAGCTTGGGTGGGACAGGGGTTAACGAGCAGTACTTC.